This paragraph reports one TCR beta chain. Its antigen is as yet unknown. Stem cell-like memory, regulatory, central memory and naive CD4+ cells were sorted via CD45RO/CCR7/CD25/CD127/CD95/CD27. This record belongs to a study of beta chain features in type 1 diabetes. The study's findings and limits: Moderate but significant shortening of TCRB CDR3s was recorded in all four CD4+ subsets from Type 1 diabetes patients.

Expressed TCRB transcripts were sequenced because the isolated RNA had all been reverse transcribed beforehand. Assay used: immunoSEQ multiplex PCR; TCRdb lists only in-frame clones, some missing. Of 150,000 to 200,000 clones in the sample, approximately 62% were seen once. Trimming pared 4 bases from V and 8 bases from J, leaving 15 bases between. The CDR3 extends over 14 amino acids. Germline CDR1 and CDR2: ENHRY and SYGVKD. The chain links TRBV10-3 to TRBJ2-1; perhaps TRBD1 as D (5 bases). Sequenced: naive CD4+ T cells from blood. The sequence derives from a man aged 25 to 40 with type 1 diabetes. CDR3 residues: CAISGGQGRDEQFF. The CDR3 DNA follows: TGTGCCATCAGTGGTGGGCAGGGCCGTGATGAGCAGTTCTTC.